Many counts were recorded for the clone carrying this TCR beta chain. As yet, its antigen is unknown. The hyperthyroidism patients had all been newly diagnosed, and their disease duration was under 2 months. Their ages ranged from 18 to 65 years. Together with thyroid ultrasound, orbital computed tomography, serum thyroxine and TRAb, clinical symptoms were used for diagnoses. The data were taken from a study of T cells in Graves' hyperthyroidism and ophthalmopathy. Overall study results and limits: Expanded thyroid clonotypes (above 0.001) were mostly also found in blood.

TCR beta CDR3 regions were amplified from RNA transcripts. A first-round RT-PCR of the TCR CDR3 used the HTBI primer set. TCRdb processed the multiplex PCR reads anew with MiXCR; each CDR3 protein has one entry. The sample has some 420,000 distinct CDR3 sequences, roughly 15% seen once. The CDR3 spans 13 residues. V dropped 0 bases and J dropped 0 bases, with 6 bases sitting between them. The germline V gene encodes CDR1 GTSNPN and CDR2 SVGIG (reference sequence). The clonotype comes from a woman aged 18-29 years with Graves' hyperthyroidism. The chain uses TRBV30 and TRBJ2-7; D call uncertain. Specimen: blood. Here the CDR3 DNA reads TGTGCCTGGAGTGTCGAAGGCTCCTACGAGCAGTACTTC. It codes for CAWSVEGSYEQYF.